The 18 T cell receptor beta chains below all came from one sample that was sequenced in a study of blood T cell repertoires in COVID-19. Method: immunoSEQ multiplex PCR; TCRdb's copy keeps in-frame clones and lacks some. The sample lists a few hundred thousand clones, roughly 84% occurring once. The sequenced sample consisted of peripheral blood. The receptors shown here come from a woman in her 40s who had recovered from COVID-19.

The J gene is TRBJ2-7, the V gene TRBV4-2; 11 nucleotides align to TRBD2. CDR1 and CDR2 from the germline V gene are LGHNA and YNFKEQ. The CDR3 is 18 amino acids. The V gene end was trimmed by 0 bases and the J gene end by 0 bases; junction bases not matched to a gene: 7. This CDR3 is CASSQEELAGAYSYEQYF. The CDR3 nucleotides are TGTGCCAGCAGCCAAGAGGAACTAGCGGGGGCCTACTCCTACGAGCAGTACTTC.

This clone has a single count. V gene TRBV18 combines with J gene TRBJ1-2; 7 bases line up with TRBD1. The germline V gene has CDR1 KGHSH and CDR2 LQKENI. The CDR3 is 14 residues long. V lost 3 bases and J lost 13; bases outside the gene matches: 14. CDR3 amino acids: CASSPGGQTFKGTF. The CDR3 nucleotides are TGTGCCAGCTCACCGGGGGGACAGACTTTTAAGGGCACCTTC.

The chain has TRBV28 and TRBJ1-2, with D tentatively TRBD1 (5 bases). V dropped 5 bases and J dropped 4 bases, with 14 bases sitting between them. Germline V gene data show CDR1 as MDHEN and CDR2 as SYDVKM. The CDR3 runs 14 residues. CDR3 coding DNA: TGTGCCAGCAGTGGGGGGGAGGCCCTCTATGGCTACACCTTC. Translating it yields CASSGGEALYGYTF.

The chain joins TRBV24-1 to TRBJ2-5; 13 bases agree with TRBD2. The CDR3 sequence is 16 residues long. V lost 1 base and J lost 5; bases outside the gene matches: 3. Per the germline V gene, CDR1 is KGHDR and CDR2 is SFDVKD. CDR3 sequence: CATSDLGLAGVETQYF. CDR3 nucleotide sequence: TGTGCCACCAGTGATTTAGGACTAGCGGGGGTGGAGACCCAGTACTTC.

The CDR3 coding sequence is TGTGCCAGCAGCTTAGTGTTCAGGACCTACGAGCAGTACTTC. It is translated as CASSLVFRTYEQYF. The chain links TRBV11-2 to TRBJ2-7; D ambiguous. Trimming took off 1 base at V and 2 bases at J, with 9 bases between the two ends. The CDR3 extends over 14 amino acids. Germline loops: CDR1 SGHAT, CDR2 FQNNGV.

This rearrangement joins TRBV5-1 to TRBJ1-2; D is possibly TRBD1 (5 bases). This CDR3 contains 14 residues. CDR1 SGHRS and CDR2 YFSETQ come from the germline V gene. With 2 bases removed from V and 6 bases from J, the gap between germline ends came to 14 bases. The DNA for the CDR3 is TGCGCCAGCAGCTTAATCCCCGCCAGGGATGGCTACACCTTC. Translation: CASSLIPARDGYTF.

The V call is TRBV5-5, the J call TRBJ1-2; tentatively, D is TRBD1 (5 bases). The CDR3 totals 15 residues. V was trimmed by 1 base and J by 1 base, leaving 11 bases between them. CDR1 SGHKS and CDR2 YYEKEE come from the germline V gene (reference sequence). The CDR3 protein is CASSLQRGLNYGYTF. CDR3 sequence (DNA): TGTGCCAGCAGCTTGCAGCGGGGACTTAACTATGGCTACACCTTC.

The chain has TRBV29-1 and TRBJ1-4; no firm D call. Germline values: CDR1 SQVTM, CDR2 ANQGSEA. This CDR3 has 12 residues. Trimming pared 4 bases from V and 4 bases from J, leaving 7 bases between. As DNA, the CDR3 is TGCAGCGTTGTTGGCAGTAATGAAAAACTGTTTTTT. Its protein product is CSVVGSNEKLFF.

Here the CDR3 DNA reads TGTGCCAGCAGCTTAGGGACAGGGGGCGGGTTAATCTACGAGCAGTACTTC. It yields the protein CASSLGTGGGLIYEQYF. The rearrangement links TRBV5-6 to TRBJ2-7, with 12 nucleotides matching TRBD1. After removal of 2 bases from V and 3 bases from J, the junction contained 9 bases not matched to a gene. The germline V gene has CDR1 SGHDT and CDR2 YYEEEE. The CDR3 length is 17 residues.

The rearrangement joins TRBV6-2 or TRBV6-3 to TRBJ2-5; D gene ambiguous. This CDR3 contains 13 residues. The germline gives CDR1 MNHEY, CDR2 SVGEGT. Trimming cost V 5 bases and J 2 bases, with 9 bases left between them. The CDR3 here is CASSRSKQETQYF. The CDR3 DNA reads as TGTGCCAGCAGTAGGAGTAAACAAGAGACCCAGTACTTC.

The V call is TRBV19, the J call TRBJ1-1; 9 bases are shared with TRBD1. Germline V gives CDR1 LNHDA, CDR2 SQIVND (reference sequence). V lost 9 bases to trimming and J lost 3 bases; unmatched junction nucleotides: 17. The CDR3 consists of 17 residues. The CDR3 DNA reads as TGTGCCAGCCAATCCACAGGGGGCAGGAAACGAGACACTGAAGCTTTCTTT. Translating gives CASQSTGGRKRDTEAFF.

The rearrangement links TRBV7-2 to TRBJ1-6; D unclear. Germline V gives CDR1 SGHTA, CDR2 FQGNSA. The CDR3 sequence is 15 residues long. Trimming removed 4 bases at V and 5 bases at J, with 12 bases between. CDR3 loop: CASSSQAPNNSPLHF. The CDR3 region has the DNA TGTGCCAGCAGCTCCCAAGCCCCTAATAATTCACCCCTCCACTTT. Together with reference TRBV7-2 and TRBJ1-6, the CDR3 gives the full variable domain: GAGVSQSPSNKVTEKGKDVELRCDPISGHTALYWYRQSLGQGLEFLIYFQGNSAPDKSGLPSDRFSAERTGGSVSTLTIQRTQQEDSAVYLCASSSQAPNNSPLHFGNGTRLTVT.

This clone was picked up a small number of times. The J gene is TRBJ1-1, the V gene TRBV7-9; D not certain. V was shortened by 7 bases and J by 3 bases, with 12 bases between the two germline ends. Germline V gene data show CDR1 as SEHNR and CDR2 as FQNEAQ (reference sequence). The CDR3 is 13 amino acids. The CDR3 sequence: CASKNRIDTEAFF. The CDR3 DNA is TGTGCCAGCAAGAACAGAATTGACACTGAAGCTTTCTTT.

The chain joins TRBV28 to TRBJ1-1; D unclear. Trimming left V 7 bases short and J 1 base short, with 19 bases between. Looked up from germline, CDR1 is MDHEN and CDR2 is SYDVKM. The CDR3 extends over 16 amino acids. In DNA form, the CDR3 reads TGTGCCAGCACCCCGGGGTCTCTGACGGAGAACACTGAAGCTTTCTTT. This sequence encodes CASTPGSLTENTEAFF. Together with reference TRBV28 and TRBJ1-1, the CDR3 gives the full variable domain: DVKVTQSSRYLVKRTGEKVFLECVQDMDHENMFWYRQDPGLGLRLIYFSYDVKMKEKGDIPEGYSVSREKKERFSLILESASTNQTSMYLCASTPGSLTENTEAFFGQGTRLTVV.

This chain links TRBV28 with TRBJ2-7, with 11 positions matching TRBD2. V shed 2 bases, J shed 7 bases, and the junction held 7 bases outside the gene matches. This CDR3 comprises 15 residues. Per the germline V gene, CDR1 is MDHEN and CDR2 is SYDVKM. The CDR3 coding sequence is TGTGCCAGCAGTTTAACTAGCGGGGGTCCTAGGGAGCAGTACTTC. This sequence encodes CASSLTSGGPREQYF.

This clone was seen a handful of times. The CDR3 loop is CASSYTPLRDRGHEQFF. CDR3 nucleotides: TGTGCCAGCAGTTACACCCCCCTCCGGGACAGGGGGCACGAGCAGTTCTTC. This chain uses TRBV6-2 or TRBV6-3 with TRBJ2-1; 12 bases match TRBD1. Trimming cost V 2 bases and J 10 bases; bases outside gene matches: 12. Germline V gives CDR1 MNHEY, CDR2 SVGEGT. The CDR3 extends over 17 amino acids.

The genes are TRBV24-1 and TRBJ2-1; 10 nucleotides line up with TRBD1. Germline V lookup: CDR1 KGHDR, CDR2 SFDVKD. This CDR3 region has 15 residues. V was clipped by 5 bases and J by 9 bases; unmatched bases: 9. CDR3 in DNA: TGTGCCACCAGTGCCTCCGACAGGGGGCCGGGTGAGCAGTTCTTC. Amino acid sequence: CATSASDRGPGEQFF.

V is TRBV12-3 or TRBV12-4 and J is TRBJ2-2, with no clear D. The CDR3 runs to 13 residues. Trimming removed 6 bases at V and 0 bases at J, with 5 bases between. This CDR3 reads CASRTANTGELFF. The DNA of the CDR3 is TGTGCCAGCAGAACTGCGAACACCGGGGAGCTGTTTTTT.